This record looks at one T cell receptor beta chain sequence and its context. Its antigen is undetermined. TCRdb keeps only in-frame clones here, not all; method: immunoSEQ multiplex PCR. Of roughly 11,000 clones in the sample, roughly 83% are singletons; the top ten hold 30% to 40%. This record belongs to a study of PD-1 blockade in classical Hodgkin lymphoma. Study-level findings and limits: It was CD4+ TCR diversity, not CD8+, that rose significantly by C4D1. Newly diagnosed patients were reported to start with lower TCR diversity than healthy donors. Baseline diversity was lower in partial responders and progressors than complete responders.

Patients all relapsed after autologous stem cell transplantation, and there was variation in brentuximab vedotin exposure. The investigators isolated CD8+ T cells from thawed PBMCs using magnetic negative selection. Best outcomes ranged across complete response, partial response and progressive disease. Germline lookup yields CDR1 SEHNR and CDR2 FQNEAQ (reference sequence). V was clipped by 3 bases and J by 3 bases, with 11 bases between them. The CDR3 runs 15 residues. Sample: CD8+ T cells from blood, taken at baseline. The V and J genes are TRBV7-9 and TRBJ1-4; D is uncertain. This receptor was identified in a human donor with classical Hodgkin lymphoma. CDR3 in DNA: TGTGCCAGCAGCTTCAATTTGCGGGCTAATGAAAAACTGTTTTTT. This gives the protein CASSFNLRANEKLFF.